The 6 T cell receptor beta chains below were found in one sample sequenced in a study of low-dose radiotherapy and immunotherapy resistance in tumors. As to time point: after trial treatment. The sample's treatment: LDRT plus nivolumab, ipilimumab, low-dose cyclophosphamide and aspirin (RACIN trial). TRAV- and TRBV-specific primers primed first-strand cDNA, covering alpha and beta chains. With a V-primer adapter and a constant-region primer, TCRs were amplified for around 21 PCR cycles. MiXCR, run by TCRdb on the reads, gives a single entry per CDR3 protein. The profile covers 45,000 or so distinct CDR3 sequences, with less than 30% appearing a single time and around 10% taken by the ten largest. The source material was PBMCs, sampled after low-dose radiotherapy plus immunotherapy. The receptors stem from a male donor with prostate cancer.

This clonotype occurred many times. The V call is TRBV20-1, the J call TRBJ1-1; D unclear. The CDR3 consists of 13 residues. CDR1 is DFQATT and CDR2 is SNEGSKA in the germline V gene (reference sequence). Trimming took 5 bases from V and 1 from J, leaving 11 bases between them. CDR3 sequence (DNA): TGCAGTGCTCTAACGAGGGAGAACACTGAAGCTTTCTTT. Protein product: CSALTRENTEAFF.

This clonotype was observed at least ten times. CDR3 sequence reads: CASRVTTGNTEAFF. The CDR3, as DNA: TGTGCCAGCAGAGTTACCACGGGGAACACTGAAGCTTTCTTT. This chain uses TRBV6-8 with TRBJ1-1, with D unclear. The V gene lost 6 bases and the J gene lost 1 base, with 12 bases spanning the gap. This CDR3 comprises 14 residues. The germline V gene has CDR1 MNHGY and CDR2 SAAAGT.

V and J are TRBV6-2 or TRBV6-3 and TRBJ2-3; D ambiguous. Trimming removed 6 bases from V and 5 bases from J, with 15 bases in between. The V gene's germline CDR1 is MNHEY and CDR2 SVGEGT. This CDR3 contains 14 residues. Here the CDR3 DNA reads TGTGCCAGCAGCGGGCTGGTGTTTGGAGATACGCAGTATTTT. Translating it yields CASSGLVFGDTQYF.

The chain combines TRBV3-1 with TRBJ2-1, with 12 bases lining up with TRBD2. Germline V CDR1 and CDR2: LGHDT, YNNKEL (reference sequence). Trimming at V came to 5 bases and at J to 3 bases, leaving 8 bases not matched to a gene. CDR3 length equals 17 residues. The chain's CDR3 is CASSSRLAGDGYNEQFF. The CDR3 bases are TGTGCCAGCAGCTCGAGACTAGCGGGAGACGGCTACAATGAGCAGTTCTTC.

This clonotype was counted ten times or more. The chain couples TRBV7-9 to TRBJ2-1, with 9 bases lining up with TRBD2. The germline V gene encodes CDR1 SEHNR and CDR2 FQNEAQ (reference sequence). Germline trimming cut 0 bases from V and 2 bases from J; bases unmatched to any gene: 2. There are 16 residues in the CDR3. The DNA of the CDR3 is TGTGCCAGCAGCTTAGCAGGCGGGAGGGCCTACAATGAGCAGTTCTTC. Residues: CASSLAGGRAYNEQFF.

This clonotype appeared many times. The chain is built from TRBV28 and TRBJ2-1; 7 bases align to TRBD2. The germline gives CDR1 MDHEN, CDR2 SYDVKM. J lost 6 bases, V lost 8 bases, and 1 base had no gene match. The CDR3 sequence is 11 residues long. CDR3 amino acids: CASGRGNEQFF. The CDR3, as DNA: TGTGCCAGCGGGAGGGGCAATGAGCAGTTCTTC.